One and the same sample provided the 27 T cell receptor beta chains below, sequenced in a study of cytomegalovirus exposure and HLA in healthy donors. Amplification used 60 Vbeta primers and 13 Jbeta primers. TCRdb's copy holds only in-frame clones and misses some; the assay was immunoSEQ multiplex PCR. The table shows about 120,000 clones, with about 80% occurring only once. The specimen sequenced was PBMCs. All receptors come from a woman aged 18-35 years in good health and CMV-seronegative.

The chain employs TRBV29-1 and TRBJ1-4; TRBD1 might be the D (5 bases). CDR1 is SQVTM and CDR2 is ANQGSEA in the germline V gene. V lost 4 bases and J lost 5, with 17 bases in between. The CDR3 runs to 15 residues. Written as DNA, the CDR3 is TGCAGCGTTGTTCCCCGGGGGACGGAAAATGAAAAACTGTTTTTT. Translation gives CSVVPRGTENEKLFF.

CDR3 sequence reads: CASSSRASPLYNEQFF. The CDR3 coding sequence is TGTGCCAGCAGTTCTCGCGCCTCGCCCCTTTACAATGAGCAGTTCTTC. The chain is built from TRBV27 and TRBJ2-1; D is unclear. The ends were cut back, 4 bases at V and 4 bases at J, with 17 bases in the middle. The germline V gene has CDR1 MNHEY and CDR2 SMNVEV (reference sequence). This CDR3 region has 16 residues.

This chain connects TRBV11-2 to TRBJ2-7; perhaps TRBD1 as D (6 bases). Germline V gives CDR1 SGHAT, CDR2 FQNNGV. CDR3 length: 14 residues. V was trimmed by 6 bases and J by 3 bases, leaving 15 bases between them. CDR3: CASSWTEQSYEQYF. The CDR3 DNA is TGTGCCAGCAGTTGGACAGAACAAAGCTACGAGCAGTACTTC.

The gene calls are TRBV5-4 and TRBJ1-2, with D perhaps matching TRBD1 (5 bases). Germline loops: CDR1 SGHNT, CDR2 YYREEE (reference sequence). This CDR3 has 15 residues. With 2 bases removed from V and 4 bases from J, the gap between germline ends came to 15 bases. The CDR3 spells CASSLLAGRVYGYTF. The CDR3 bases are TGTGCCAGCAGCTTACTGGCAGGGCGAGTCTATGGCTACACCTTC.

This clone was picked up one time. V and J are TRBV7-3 and TRBJ1-1; a weak D match, TRBD1 (6 bases). This CDR3 is 14 amino acids long. CDR1 and CDR2 (germline): SGHTA, FQGTGA. The V and J ends lost 5 bases and 0 bases respectively, with 10 bases between them. CDR3 coding DNA: TGTGCCAGCAGCCCCCAGGGGATGAACACTGAAGCTTTCTTT. It yields the protein CASSPQGMNTEAFF.

CDR3 protein: CASTSGGRWYTF. As DNA, the CDR3 is TGTGCCAGCACCTCAGGGGGTCGGTGGTACACCTTC. This sequence joins TRBV7-9 and TRBJ1-2, with TRBD1 identical over 7 bases. V trimming: 7 bases; J trimming: 11 bases; junction bases outside the gene matches: 10. There are 12 residues in the CDR3. CDR1 and CDR2 from the germline V gene are SEHNR and FQNEAQ (reference sequence).

V usage is TRBV19 and J usage is TRBJ1-4, with D perhaps TRBD1 (6 bases). Germline V gene sequence: CDR1 LNHDA, CDR2 SQIVND (reference sequence). V lost 6 bases to trimming and J lost 7 bases, with 12 bases between them. The CDR3 loop spans 13 amino acids. The CDR3 coding sequence is TGTGCCAGTAGGAGGACAGTCGGTGAAAAACTGTTTTTT. It translates to CASRRTVGEKLFF.

The chain has TRBV10-3 and TRBJ2-5; 7 bases agree with TRBD1. The CDR3 runs 15 residues. Unmatched junction bases numbered 6, after V lost 2 bases and J lost 3 bases. Germline V gene data show CDR1 as ENHRY and CDR2 as SYGVKD. The CDR3 sequence: CAISEPDRSKETQYF. As DNA, the CDR3 is TGTGCCATCAGTGAGCCGGACAGGTCAAAAGAGACCCAGTACTTC.

The CDR3 reads CASSHIAGGNTGELFF. CDR3 sequence (DNA): TGTGCCAGCAGCCACATAGCGGGAGGGAACACCGGGGAGCTGTTTTTT. This chain links TRBV4-2 with TRBJ2-2; TRBD2 agrees at 10 bases. The CDR3 contains 16 residues. Germline V lookup: CDR1 LGHNA, CDR2 YNFKEQ. The junction had 2 bases not matched to a gene; V was cut back by 3 bases and J by 1 base.

The CDR3: CSVNFPSEAFF. The CDR3 DNA reads TGCAGCGTTAACTTCCCTAGCGAAGCTTTCTTT. The V call is TRBV29-1, the J call TRBJ1-1; D gene ambiguous. The CDR3 runs to 11 residues. CDR1 is SQVTM and CDR2 is ANQGSEA in the germline V gene. Trimming stripped 5 bases from V and 8 bases from J, with 12 bases between.

The chain uses TRBV11-2 and TRBJ1-1; 8 bases agree with TRBD1. The V gene end was trimmed by 3 bases and the J gene end by 0 bases; junction bases not matched to a gene: 3. This CDR3 is built from 15 residues. CDR1 SGHAT and CDR2 FQNNGV come from the germline V gene. The CDR3 loop reads CASSFDRGVNTEAFF. CDR3 DNA sequence: TGTGCCAGCAGCTTCGACAGGGGAGTGAACACTGAAGCTTTCTTT.

This sequence joins TRBV7-2 and TRBJ1-5; D is unclear. The CDR3 has 13 residues. Trimming removed 4 bases at V and 5 bases at J, with 9 bases between. The germline V gene encodes CDR1 SGHTA and CDR2 FQGNSA. CDR3 protein: CASSSPGDQPQHF. In DNA form, the CDR3 reads TGTGCCAGCAGCTCACCTGGAGATCAGCCCCAGCATTTT.

The chain couples TRBV15 to TRBJ1-4, with D maybe TRBD1 (6 bases). The CDR3 has 14 amino acids. Germline V CDR1 and CDR2: LNHNV, YYDKDF (reference sequence). Trimming shortened V by 1 base and J by 8 bases, and 11 bases separated the two germline ends. The CDR3: CATSRGQAREKLFF. CDR3 in DNA: TGTGCCACCAGCAGAGGACAGGCTCGGGAAAAACTGTTTTTT.

The V call is TRBV4-2, the J call TRBJ2-7; tentatively, D is TRBD1 (6 bases). V lost 0 bases and J 5 bases, leaving 20 bases between the germline ends. The CDR3 consists of 17 residues. Germline V gives CDR1 LGHNA, CDR2 YNFKEQ. The CDR3 protein is CASSQERAVMGADEQYF. Here the CDR3 DNA reads TGTGCCAGCAGCCAAGAACGCGCCGTAATGGGGGCCGACGAGCAGTACTTC.

The rearrangement uses TRBV5-8 and TRBJ2-7; 7 bases are a match to TRBD2. This CDR3 has 14 residues. Germline loops: CDR1 SGHTS, CDR2 YDEGEE. Trimming removed 4 bases from V and 7 bases from J; junction bases left unmatched: 11. The CDR3: CASSQPGLPPEQYF. DNA for the CDR3: TGTGCCAGCAGCCAACCGGGACTACCCCCTGAGCAGTACTTC.

The chain couples TRBV5-1 to TRBJ1-1; unclear D gene. From germline, CDR1 is SGHRS and CDR2 YFSETQ. V lost 0 bases to trimming and J lost 1 base, with 7 bases between them. This CDR3 has 14 residues. The CDR3 nucleotides are TGCGCCAGCAGCTTGGGGCCAACGAACACTGAAGCTTTCTTT. It is translated as CASSLGPTNTEAFF.

The chain employs TRBV5-1 and TRBJ1-2, with D maybe TRBD1 (5 bases). Trimming shortened V by 4 bases and J by 6 bases, and 19 bases separated the two germline ends. CDR1 and CDR2 from the germline V gene are SGHRS and YFSETQ. The CDR3 consists of 15 residues. CDR3 coding DNA: TGCGCCAGCAGCCCCGACAGACCGATTCGAAATGGCTACACCTTC. It is translated as CASSPDRPIRNGYTF.

About this clone: One end of the junction does not line up with germline, which may come from a read error. This rearrangement joins TRBV5-6 to TRBJ1-2; no definite D call. CDR3 length: 15 amino acids. Germline CDR1 reads SGHDT; CDR2 reads YYEEEE. CDR3 amino acids: CASNLVGNNVYGYTF. The CDR3 bases are TGTGCCAGCAACTTGGTCGGGAACAATGTATATGGCTACACCTTC.

About this clone: Within the sample, other DNA sequences also encode this same CDR3. The chain links TRBV11-2 to TRBJ2-7; perhaps TRBD2 as D (5 bases). Deletions cut 3 bases from V and 1 base from J, with 13 bases between. The CDR3 spans 15 residues. Germline values: CDR1 SGHAT, CDR2 FQNNGV. This CDR3 is CASSFSGPGSYEQYF. The CDR3 bases are TGTGCCAGCAGCTTTAGTGGCCCGGGATCCTACGAGCAGTACTTC.

The chain combines TRBV4-2 with TRBJ1-1; TRBD1 matches 10 bases. J gave up 4 bases and V 3 bases, and 11 bases lay outside the gene matches. Per the germline V gene, CDR1 is LGHNA and CDR2 is YNFKEQ. CDR3 length: 17 amino acids. The CDR3 DNA reads as TGTGCCAGCAGCCACCCTAGACAGGGGGCAGTAAGCACTGAAGCTTTCTTT. This sequence encodes CASSHPRQGAVSTEAFF.

This chain links TRBV10-3 with TRBJ2-2; D is ambiguous. CDR3 length: 15 residues. Germline-derived CDR1 and CDR2 are ENHRY and SYGVKD. Trimming shortened V by 8 bases and J by 2 bases, and 15 bases separated the two germline ends. The CDR3 region is CAIGSPTHNTGELFF. The DNA for the CDR3 is TGTGCCATCGGTTCCCCCACACATAACACCGGGGAGCTGTTTTTT.

The chain joins TRBV27 to TRBJ2-7; tentatively, D is TRBD2 (6 bases). CDR3 size: 16 residues. Germline V gene sequence: CDR1 MNHEY, CDR2 SMNVEV (reference sequence). The V gene lost 5 bases and the J gene lost 2 bases, with 19 bases spanning the gap. This CDR3 reads CASSPSSGVRTYEQYF. The CDR3 nucleotides read TGTGCCAGCAGTCCCTCCTCGGGGGTTCGAACCTACGAGCAGTACTTC.

V and J are TRBV7-7 and TRBJ2-3; D is perhaps TRBD2 (5 bases). The V gene's germline CDR1 is SSHAT and CDR2 FNYEAQ (reference sequence). Between the trimmed V and J ends, which lost 5 bases and 2 bases, there was a span of 11 bases. This CDR3 has 14 residues. CDR3 DNA: TGTGCCAGCAGCCCAGACTACAACACAGATACGCAGTATTTT. Translating gives CASSPDYNTDTQYF.

The gene calls are TRBV5-6 and TRBJ2-1; D possibly corresponds to TRBD2 (5 bases). V gave up 0 bases and J gave up 6 bases, with 7 bases separating them. This CDR3 is built from 13 residues. Germline V CDR1 and CDR2: SGHDT, YYEEEE. The CDR3 is CASSLGTSNEQFF. The CDR3 nucleotides read TGTGCCAGCAGCTTGGGTACTAGCAATGAGCAGTTCTTC.

The chain has TRBV5-1 and TRBJ1-4; D uncertain. The CDR3 length is 12 residues. CDR1 is SGHRS and CDR2 is YFSETQ in the germline V gene. V gave up 4 bases and J gave up 7 bases, with 8 bases separating them. This chain's CDR3 is CASSLPSEKLFF. The CDR3 nucleotides read TGCGCCAGCAGCCTCCCCTCTGAAAAACTGTTTTTT.

This CDR3 is CASSTDRTSPLHF. CDR3 nucleotide sequence: TGTGCCAGCAGCACCGACAGAACCTCACCCCTCCACTTT. V usage is TRBV5-4 and J usage is TRBJ1-6; the D gene is possibly TRBD1 (5 bases). With 4 bases removed from V and 10 bases from J, the gap between germline ends came to 12 bases. The CDR3 is 13 residues long. Germline V lookup: CDR1 SGHNT, CDR2 YYREEE (reference sequence).

The chain carries TRBV4-3 and TRBJ1-6; possibly TRBD1 for D (5 bases). The V gene lost 3 bases and the J gene lost 9 bases, with 27 bases spanning the gap. This CDR3 comprises 19 residues. Germline-derived CDR1 and CDR2 are LGHNA and YSLEER. As DNA, the CDR3 is TGCGCCAGCAGCCAGGCCTCCCCTACGGTTTACAAGGGGTTTTCACCCCTCCACTTT. This gives the protein CASSQASPTVYKGFSPLHF.